Given below is one T cell receptor (beta chain) in context. The antigen remains undetermined. This entry belongs to a study of T-cell memory formation after mild COVID-19. General observations from the study: CD4+ clones that contracted lay mainly in CM and EM; CD8+ ones lay in EMRA. Balance between CD4 and CD8 was seen in clones contracting day 15 to 85, and a CD4+ lean was seen in later expanders. Specificity for SARS-CoV-2 was not confirmed among the second-wave clones peaking on day 37.

Constant-segment primers and 5'RACE yielded cDNA libraries for TCR alpha and TCR beta, each carrying sample barcodes and UMIs. In TCRdb, the 5' RACE reads were re-called with MiXCR into one record per CDR3 protein. The sample yields about 400,000 distinct CDR3 sequences, less than 25% seen once. V shed 2 bases and J shed 0 bases, with 9 bases lying between them. This CDR3 region has 15 residues. The germline CDR1 and CDR2 sequences are SGHRS and YFSETQ. Sequenced sample: PBMCs or a T cell subset sorted from them (not recorded which). This chain connects TRBV5-1 to TRBJ2-1; TRBD2 is a possible D gene (5 bases). The clonotype originates from an adult woman who had mild COVID-19 (a few samples of this study predate the infection). Cell type and time point are not known. The CDR3 spells CASSLSSNSYNEQFF. CDR3 in DNA: TGCGCCAGCAGCTTATCTAGCAACTCCTACAATGAGCAGTTCTTC.